Listed below are T cell receptor beta chains from one sample, sequenced in a study of T cell responses to AZD1222 COVID-19 vaccine. Using immunoSEQ multiplex PCR, the repertoire was profiled, and TCRdb retains in-frame clones only, with some absent. Found here are more than 110,000 clones, more than 90% of them singletons; the top ten hold 4% to 5.5%. Sequences were derived from peripheral blood, sampled on day 0 of AZD1222 vaccination. The source is an adult in good health. The CDR3 runs from the conserved cysteine through the conserved F or W. D genes are given only for firm matches. Clone size is given for some rows only: seen once, a few or many times, or a class if the clone is expanded.

j_call cdr3_length v_call d_call clone_size cdr3_aa cdr3_nt
TRBJ2-1 15 TRBV29-1 TRBD1 NA CSVMTGLVSYNEQFF TGCAGCGTGATGACAGGGTTGGTCTCCTACAATGAGCAGTTCTTC
TRBJ2-2 17 TRBV5-4 NA NA CASSPGQNGADTGELFF TGTGCCAGCAGCCCTGGACAAAACGGGGCCGACACCGGGGAGCTGTTTTTT
TRBJ1-1 18 TRBV18 TRBD1 NA CASSPHRGLRGVDTEAFF TGTGCCAGCTCACCGCACAGGGGGCTCCGGGGGGTTGACACTGAAGCTTTCTTT
TRBJ2-5 17 TRBV6-2/TRBV6-3 TRBD2 NA CASSLGTRTSGSETQYF TGTGCCAGCAGCCTTGGCACTAGGACTAGCGGGAGTGAGACCCAGTACTTC
TRBJ1-5 13 TRBV5-1 NA NA CASSLEGFEPQHF TGCGCCAGCAGCTTGGAAGGGTTTGAGCCCCAGCATTTT
TRBJ1-6 17 TRBV7-2 TRBD1 few CASSYWTGTFYNSPLHF TGTGCCAGCAGCTACTGGACAGGGACCTTCTATAATTCACCCCTCCACTTT
TRBJ1-5 13 TRBV5-6 NA once CASSVDRDQPQHF TGTGCCAGCAGCGTGGACAGAGATCAGCCCCAGCATTTT
TRBJ1-4 14 TRBV5-8 NA NA CASSFTGTNEKLFF TGTGCCAGCAGCTTTACAGGGACTAATGAAAAACTGTTTTTT
TRBJ2-2 16 TRBV3-1/TRBV3-2 NA NA CASSLQTNPSTGELFF TGTGCCAGCAGCCTTCAGACTAACCCAAGCACCGGGGAGCTGTTTTTT
TRBJ2-1 18 TRBV3-1/TRBV3-2 TRBD1 once CASSHHDFGQGEYNEQFF TGTGCCAGCAGCCACCACGATTTCGGACAGGGAGAATACAATGAGCAGTTCTTC
TRBJ2-2 19 TRBV21-1 NA NA CASSKRAVYASWVTGELFF TGTGCCAGCAGCAAGAGGGCCGTCTATGCTTCATGGGTCACCGGGGAGCTGTTTTTT
TRBJ1-5 15 TRBV28 TRBD1 NA CASSSLGQGNQPQHF TGTGCCAGCAGTTCCCTTGGACAGGGGAATCAGCCCCAGCATTTT
TRBJ2-1 12 TRBV3-1/TRBV3-2 NA NA CASSQGLDEQFF TGTGCCAGCAGCCAAGGGCTCGATGAGCAGTTCTTC
TRBJ2-2 14 TRBV5-6 NA NA CASSFSRNTGELFF TGTGCCAGCAGCTTTAGCAGAAACACCGGGGAGCTGTTTTTT
TRBJ2-2 15 TRBV2 NA NA CASRLGRGSTGELFF TGTGCCAGCAGGTTGGGCCGGGGGAGCACCGGGGAGCTGTTTTTT
TRBJ1-1 19 TRBV21-1 NA NA CASSKKPNDKGITNTEAFF TGTGCCAGCAGCAAAAAACCGAACGACAAGGGGATCACGAACACTGAAGCTTTCTTT
TRBJ2-3 18 TRBV5-5 TRBD2 NA CASSLAFILAGGLDTQYF TGTGCCAGCAGCTTGGCCTTCATACTAGCGGGAGGGCTCGATACGCAGTATTTT
TRBJ1-4 12 TRBV29-1 TRBD1 NA CSVARQGEKLFF TGCAGCGTAGCCCGACAGGGTGAAAAACTGTTTTTT
TRBJ1-4 15 TRBV19 NA NA CASSPIGRYNEKLFF TGTGCCAGTAGCCCCATTGGACGGTATAATGAAAAACTGTTTTTT
TRBJ2-7 15 TRBV27 NA NA CASSEERGRDYEQYF TGTGCCAGCAGTGAGGAAAGGGGTCGGGACTACGAGCAGTACTTC
TRBJ2-7 13 TRBV4-2 NA NA CASSNSPEQGLLF TGTGCCAGCAGCAACAGCCCTGAGCAGGGGTTACTATTC
TRBJ1-5 15 TRBV2 NA NA CASSMGRPSNQPQHF TGTGCCAGCAGTATGGGACGGCCCAGCAATCAGCCCCAGCATTTT
TRBJ1-3 14 TRBV6-5 NA NA CASSYRESGNTIYF TGTGCCAGCAGTTACAGGGAATCTGGAAACACCATATATTTT
TRBJ1-5 12 TRBV6-1 NA NA CASSEPLGPQHF TGTGCCAGCAGTGAACCCCTCGGGCCCCAGCATTTT
TRBJ1-3 18 TRBV4-2 NA NA CASSRLPGEGGYGNTIYF TGTGCCAGCAGCCGCCTCCCGGGTGAGGGCGGTTACGGAAACACCATATATTTT
TRBJ1-6 13 TRBV11-2 NA NA CASSPGTDSPLHF TGTGCCAGCAGCCCGGGGACGGATTCACCCCTCCACTTT
TRBJ2-1 13 TRBV6-5 NA NA CASGSSDYNEQFF TGTGCCAGCGGGAGTTCCGACTACAATGAGCAGTTCTTC
TRBJ2-6 14 TRBV6-4 NA NA CASSDSIGANVLTF TGTGCCAGCAGTGACTCGATTGGGGCCAACGTCCTGACTTTC
TRBJ2-5 14 TRBV28 NA NA CASSLMGTGETQYF TGTGCCAGCAGTTTGATGGGGACGGGGGAGACCCAGTACTTC
TRBJ1-5 13 TRBV11-2 NA once CASSFSPDQPQHF TGTGCCAGCAGCTTTTCGCCAGATCAGCCCCAGCATTTT
TRBJ2-1 15 TRBV19 TRBD2 NA CASSVAGGPYNEQFF TGTGCCAGTAGTGTAGCGGGAGGGCCCTACAATGAGCAGTTCTTC
TRBJ2-7 12 TRBV28 NA NA CASSLTRYEQYF TGTGCCAGCAGTTTAACCCGGTACGAGCAGTACTTC
TRBJ2-7 16 TRBV6-1 NA NA CASSEEWGAGTTEQYF TGTGCCAGCAGTGAAGAATGGGGGGCGGGGACTACAGAGCAGTACTTC
TRBJ1-6 16 TRBV5-6 TRBD1 NA CASSTVTGASNSPLHF TGTGCCAGCAGTACCGTGACAGGGGCGAGTAATTCACCCCTCCACTTT
TRBJ2-3 13 TRBV7-2 NA NA CASSLSRPDTQYF TGTGCCAGCAGCTTAAGTCGGCCGGATACGCAGTATTTT
TRBJ2-1 18 TRBV2 TRBD1 once CASSEALGTADSYNEQFF TGTGCCAGCAGTGAAGCGCTTGGGACAGCCGACTCCTACAATGAGCAGTTCTTC
TRBJ1-1 12 TRBV12-3/TRBV12-4 NA once CASSMGATEAFF TGTGCCAGCAGCATGGGGGCAACTGAAGCTTTCTTT
TRBJ2-5 15 TRBV28 TRBD2 NA CASSLTSGSQETQYF TGTGCCAGCAGTTTAACCAGCGGGAGTCAAGAGACCCAGTACTTC
TRBJ2-7 16 TRBV21-1 NA NA CARGFTRDRASYEQYF TGTGCCAGAGGGTTTACGCGGGACAGGGCTTCCTACGAGCAGTACTTC
TRBJ1-2 17 TRBV4-2 NA NA CASSPSGEEGMYYGYTF TGTGCCAGCAGCCCGTCTGGGGAGGAGGGGATGTACTATGGCTACACCTTC
TRBJ2-1 14 TRBV4-1 NA NA CASSAAGPGHEQFF TGCGCCAGCAGCGCGGCGGGACCCGGCCATGAGCAGTTCTTC
TRBJ2-7 14 TRBV25-1 TRBD1 NA CASNGDRGSYEQYF TGTGCCAGCAACGGGGACAGGGGGAGTTATGAGCAGTACTTC
TRBJ1-5 13 TRBV6-4 NA NA CASNGDSNQPQHF TGTGCCAGCAATGGGGACAGCAATCAGCCCCAGCATTTT
TRBJ1-2 14 TRBV7-2 TRBD1 NA CASSLPTGGGGYTF TGTGCCAGCAGCTTACCTACAGGGGGCGGTGGCTACACCTTC
TRBJ2-7 13 TRBV19 NA once CASTILQVYEQYF TGTGCCAGTACCATCCTACAGGTTTACGAGCAGTACTTC
TRBJ2-4 18 TRBV4-2 TRBD2 NA CASSQPLAGGEAKNIQYF TGTGCCAGCAGCCAACCTCTAGCGGGGGGAGAAGCCAAAAACATTCAGTACTTC
TRBJ2-7 14 TRBV5-4 NA NA CASSLEQGFYEQYF TGTGCCAGCAGCTTGGAACAGGGTTTCTACGAGCAGTACTTC
TRBJ1-1 13 TRBV18 NA NA CASSAAANTEAFF TGTGCCAGCTCAGCGGCGGCGAACACTGAAGCTTTCTTT
TRBJ2-1 16 TRBV9 TRBD1 NA CASSVDWTGGYNEQFF TGTGCCAGCAGCGTAGATTGGACAGGCGGCTACAATGAGCAGTTCTTC
TRBJ1-6 15 TRBV5-6 NA NA CASSLGWAMNSPLHF TGTGCCAGCAGCTTAGGCTGGGCTATGAATTCACCCCTCCACTTT
TRBJ2-7 14 TRBV7-9 NA NA CASSPMEGTHEQYF TGTGCCAGCAGCCCCATGGAGGGAACTCACGAGCAGTACTTC
TRBJ2-3 12 TRBV3-1/TRBV3-2 NA NA CASSQLTDTQYF TGTGCCAGCAGCCAACTCACAGATACGCAGTATTTT